This TCR beta chain was captured in a study of T cells in Graves' hyperthyroidism and ophthalmopathy. Study-wide findings and caveats: Ophthalmopathy cases were set apart from stable hyperthyroidism by a 13 V-J model. Blood samples included most of the expanded thyroid clonotypes exceeding 0.001.

Regarding this clonotype: As yet, its antigen is unknown. One end of the junction does not line up with germline, which may come from a read error.

Newly diagnosed hyperthyroidism, duration under 2 months, in patients aged 18 to 65. Orbital computed tomography and thyroid ultrasound, together with serum TRAb and thyroxine and clinical symptoms, were used for diagnoses. Amplified TCR beta CDR3 regions came from RNA transcripts. TCR CDR3 regions were first amplified by RT-PCR with HTBI primers. TCRdb called the multiplex PCR reads again in MiXCR, with one record for every CDR3 protein. The sample consists of roughly 710,000 distinct CDR3 sequences, over 35% of them appearing once. The sample taken for sequencing was blood. The receptor's source is a woman between 40 and 50 years old with Graves' hyperthyroidism.

The CDR3 region has the DNA TGCGCCAGCAGCCCGGGACCCAACTATGGCCACACCTTC. Translated, it gives CASSPGPNYGHTF. The J gene is TRBJ1-2, the V gene TRBV4-1; the D gene is possibly TRBD1 (5 bases). The germline CDR1 and CDR2 sequences are MGHRA and YSYEKL. The CDR3 sequence is 13 residues long.